This T cell receptor (beta chain) emerged from a study of regulatory T cells in long-lasting Graves disease. Study-level findings and limits: Persistent Graves' patients showed less TCR diversity than newly diagnosed ones. New patients shared around 920 public clonotypes, fewer than the 2,500 to 3,000 shared by persistent patients.

The trim removed 7 bases at V and 3 bases at J, leaving 16 bases unmatched. Germline CDR1 is MNHNS and CDR2 is SASEGT. The CDR3 runs to 18 residues. Libraries of TCR beta came from iRepertoire HTBI primers plus Arm-PCR of CDR3 regions. TCRdb recomputed calls from the multiplex PCR reads with MiXCR, one row per CDR3 protein. In the table there are around 510,000 distinct CDR3 sequences, roughly 20% of which are singletons. In regard to this clonotype: Its antigen is still unknown.

Time point specified: persistent/refractory GD, antithyroid drugs over 5 years with positive TRAb. Generation of the TCR library employed RNA extracted from PBMCs. The chain employs TRBV6-1 and TRBJ2-7, with 12 bases identical to TRBD2. This sequence was found in a female donor with Graves disease. Sequenced material: peripheral blood mononuclear cells (PBMCs), taken when the disease was refractory, from a patient treated with antithyroid drugs. The CDR3: CASNFGLPGLAGVYEQYF. The DNA for the CDR3 is TGTGCCAGCAATTTTGGTTTACCGGGACTAGCGGGTGTCTACGAGCAGTACTTC.